This T cell receptor beta chain was observed in a study of blood T cell repertoires in COVID-19. Turning to the study itself: PBMCs, B-cell-depleted T cells, or T cells were the source of the cDNA or gDNA that made up the material.

TCRdb's table, derived via immunoSEQ multiplex PCR, lists solely in-frame clones and lacks some. The table records nearly 55,000 clones, around 90% of them present only once. This CDR3 has 13 residues. The V end was cut by 2 bases, the J end by 9 bases, with 11 bases between. Germline V gene data show CDR1 as MNHEY and CDR2 as SVGAGI. The source is a woman aged 55-70 years with active or convalescent COVID-19. The chain combines TRBV6-5 with TRBJ1-5; D gene unclear. The sequenced sample was peripheral blood. CDR3 DNA sequence: TGTGCCAGCAGTTACAGGGAGGGATCGCCCCAGCATTTT. Translating gives CASSYREGSPQHF.